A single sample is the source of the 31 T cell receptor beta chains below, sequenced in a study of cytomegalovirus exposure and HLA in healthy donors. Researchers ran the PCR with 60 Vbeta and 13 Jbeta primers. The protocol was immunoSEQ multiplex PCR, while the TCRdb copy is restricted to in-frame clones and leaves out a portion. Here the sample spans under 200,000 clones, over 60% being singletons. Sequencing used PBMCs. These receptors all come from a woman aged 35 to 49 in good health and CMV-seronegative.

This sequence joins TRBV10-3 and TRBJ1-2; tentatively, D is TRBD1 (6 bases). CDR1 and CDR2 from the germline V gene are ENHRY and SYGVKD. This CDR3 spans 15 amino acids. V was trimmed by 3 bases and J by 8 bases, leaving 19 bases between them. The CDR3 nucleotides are TGTGCCATCAGTGACCCTCGACAGGAGATCTCGGGCTACACCTTC. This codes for CAISDPRQEISGYTF.

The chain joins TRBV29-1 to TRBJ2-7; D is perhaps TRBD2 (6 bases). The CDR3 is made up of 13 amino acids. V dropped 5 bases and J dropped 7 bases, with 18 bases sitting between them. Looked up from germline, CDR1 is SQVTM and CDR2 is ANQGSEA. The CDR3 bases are TGCAGCGTTATGGGGACTTTAGCTCTGGAGCAGTACTTC. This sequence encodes CSVMGTLALEQYF.

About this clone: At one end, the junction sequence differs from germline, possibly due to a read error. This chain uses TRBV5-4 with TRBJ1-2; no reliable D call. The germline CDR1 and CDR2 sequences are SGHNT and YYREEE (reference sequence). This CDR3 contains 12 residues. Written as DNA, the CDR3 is TGTGCCAGCAGCTTGGTGGACTATGGCTACGCCTTC. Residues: CASSLVDYGYAF.

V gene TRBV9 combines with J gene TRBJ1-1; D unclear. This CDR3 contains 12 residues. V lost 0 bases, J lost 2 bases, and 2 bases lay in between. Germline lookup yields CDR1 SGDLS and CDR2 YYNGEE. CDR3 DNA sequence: TGTGCCAGCAGCGTAGCAAACACTGAAGCTTTCTTT. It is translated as CASSVANTEAFF.

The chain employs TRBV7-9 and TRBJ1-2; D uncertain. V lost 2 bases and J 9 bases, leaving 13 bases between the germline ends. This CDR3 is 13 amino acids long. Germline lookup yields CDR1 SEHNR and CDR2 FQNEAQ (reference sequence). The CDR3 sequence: CASSLIPHESYTF. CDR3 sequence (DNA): TGTGCCAGCAGCTTAATCCCCCATGAGAGCTACACCTTC.

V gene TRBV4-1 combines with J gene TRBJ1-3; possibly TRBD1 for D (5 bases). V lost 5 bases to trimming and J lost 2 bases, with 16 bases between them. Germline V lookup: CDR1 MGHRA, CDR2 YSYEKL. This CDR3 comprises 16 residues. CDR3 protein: CASSDPAGGTGNTIYF. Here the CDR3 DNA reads TGCGCCAGCAGCGATCCGGCCGGGGGAACTGGAAACACCATATATTTT.

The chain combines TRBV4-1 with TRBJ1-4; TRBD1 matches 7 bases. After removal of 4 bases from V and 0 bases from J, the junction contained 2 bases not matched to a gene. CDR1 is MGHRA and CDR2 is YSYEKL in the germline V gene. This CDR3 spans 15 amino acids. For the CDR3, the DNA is TGCGCCAGCAGCCGCAGGGGGGCAACTAATGAAAAACTGTTTTTT. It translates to CASSRRGATNEKLFF.

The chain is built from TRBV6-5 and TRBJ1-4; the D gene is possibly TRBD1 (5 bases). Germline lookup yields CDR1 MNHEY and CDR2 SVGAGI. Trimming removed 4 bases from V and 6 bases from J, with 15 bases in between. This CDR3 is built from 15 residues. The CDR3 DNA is TGTGCCAGCAGTTTAGACAGTGAAGGGGATGAAAAACTGTTTTTT. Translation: CASSLDSEGDEKLFF.

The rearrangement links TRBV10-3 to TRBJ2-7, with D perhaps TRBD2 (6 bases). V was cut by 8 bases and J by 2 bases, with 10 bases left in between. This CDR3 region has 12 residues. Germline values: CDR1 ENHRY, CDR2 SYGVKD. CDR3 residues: CAIRGNTYEQYF. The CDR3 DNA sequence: TGTGCCATCCGCGGGAACACCTACGAGCAGTACTTC.

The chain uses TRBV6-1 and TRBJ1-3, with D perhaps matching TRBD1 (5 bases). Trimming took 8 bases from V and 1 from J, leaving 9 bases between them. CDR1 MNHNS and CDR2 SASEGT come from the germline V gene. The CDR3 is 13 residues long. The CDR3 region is CASLRDSGNTIYF. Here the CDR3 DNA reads TGTGCCAGCCTCAGGGATTCTGGAAACACCATATATTTT.

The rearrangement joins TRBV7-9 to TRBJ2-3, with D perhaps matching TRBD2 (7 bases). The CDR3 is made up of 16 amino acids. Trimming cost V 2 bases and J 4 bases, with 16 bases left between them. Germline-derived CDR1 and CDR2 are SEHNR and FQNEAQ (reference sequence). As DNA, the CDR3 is TGTGCCAGCAGCTTATGGAGGGGGGGCCAGGCAGATACGCAGTATTTT. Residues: CASSLWRGGQADTQYF.

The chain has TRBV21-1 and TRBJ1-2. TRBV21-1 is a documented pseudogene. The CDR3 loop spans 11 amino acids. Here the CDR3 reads CASLFLDGYTF. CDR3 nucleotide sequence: TGTGCCAGCCTCTTTCTCGATGGCTACACCTTC.

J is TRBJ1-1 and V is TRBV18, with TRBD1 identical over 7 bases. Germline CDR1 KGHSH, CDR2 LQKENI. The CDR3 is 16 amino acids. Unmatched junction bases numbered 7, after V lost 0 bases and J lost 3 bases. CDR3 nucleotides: TGTGCCAGCTCACCACCGTCTAGGGGGCTGTACACTGAAGCTTTCTTT. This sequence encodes CASSPPSRGLYTEAFF.

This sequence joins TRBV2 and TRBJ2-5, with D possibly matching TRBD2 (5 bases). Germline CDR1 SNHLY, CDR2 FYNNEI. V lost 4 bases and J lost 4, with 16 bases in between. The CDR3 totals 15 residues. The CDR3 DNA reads TGTGCCAGCAGTGGTCTCGAACTAGGATCAGAGACCCAGTACTTC. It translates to CASSGLELGSETQYF.

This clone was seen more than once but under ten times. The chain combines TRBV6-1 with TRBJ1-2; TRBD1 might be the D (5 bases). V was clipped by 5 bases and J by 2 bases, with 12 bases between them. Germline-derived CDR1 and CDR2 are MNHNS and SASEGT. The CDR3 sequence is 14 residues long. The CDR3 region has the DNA TGTGCCAGCAGTTATTCCCAGGGAAACTATGGCTACACCTTC. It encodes CASSYSQGNYGYTF.

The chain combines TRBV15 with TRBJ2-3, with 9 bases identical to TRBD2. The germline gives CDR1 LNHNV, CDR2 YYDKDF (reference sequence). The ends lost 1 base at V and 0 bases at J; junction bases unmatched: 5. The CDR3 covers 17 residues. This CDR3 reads CATSRGRLAGSTDTQYF. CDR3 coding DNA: TGTGCCACCAGCAGAGGTCGGCTAGCGGGGAGCACAGATACGCAGTATTTT. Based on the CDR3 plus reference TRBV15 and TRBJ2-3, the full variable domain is DAMVIQNPRYQVTQFGKPVTLSCSQTLNHNVMYWYQQKSSQAPKLLFHYYDKDFNNEADTPDNFQSRRPNTSFCFLDIRSPGLGDTAMYLCATSRGRLAGSTDTQYFGPGTRLTVL.

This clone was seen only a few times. For the CDR3, the DNA is TGTGCCAGCAGTGAACCAGGGTCCTACAGGGCGCAGGGTGAAAAACTGTTTTTT. Protein: CASSEPGSYRAQGEKLFF. This chain uses TRBV6-1 with TRBJ1-4; TRBD1 is a possible D gene (6 bases). V lost 2 bases and J 7 bases, leaving 23 bases between the germline ends. The CDR3 length is 18 residues. Germline V CDR1 and CDR2: MNHNS, SASEGT.

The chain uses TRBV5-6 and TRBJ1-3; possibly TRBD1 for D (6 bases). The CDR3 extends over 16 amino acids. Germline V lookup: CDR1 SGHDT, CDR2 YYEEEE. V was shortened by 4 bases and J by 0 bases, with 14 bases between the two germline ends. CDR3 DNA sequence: TGTGCCAGCAGCAGGACAGCCTTCAGCTCTGGAAACACCATATATTTT. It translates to CASSRTAFSSGNTIYF. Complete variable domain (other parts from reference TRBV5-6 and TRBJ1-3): DAGVTQSPTHLIKTRGQQVTLRCSPKSGHDTVSWYQQALGQGPQFIFQYYEEEERQRGNFPDRFSGHQFPNYSSELNVNALLLGDSALYLCASSRTAFSSGNTIYFGEGSWLTVV.

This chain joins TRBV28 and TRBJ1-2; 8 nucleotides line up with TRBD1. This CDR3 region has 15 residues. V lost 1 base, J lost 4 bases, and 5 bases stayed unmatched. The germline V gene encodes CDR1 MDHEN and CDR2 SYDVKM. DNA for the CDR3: TGTGCCAGCAGTTTATACCCCGGACAGGGCTATGGCTACACCTTC. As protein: CASSLYPGQGYGYTF.

The CDR3 is CASSKGGQPQHF. The CDR3, as DNA: TGTGCCAGCAGCAAAGGAGGTCAGCCCCAGCATTTT. This chain uses TRBV6-5 with TRBJ1-5; D remains unclear. Deletions cut 6 bases from V and 6 bases from J, with 9 bases between. The CDR3 is 12 residues long. Germline V gene lookup returns CDR1 MNHEY and CDR2 SVGAGI.

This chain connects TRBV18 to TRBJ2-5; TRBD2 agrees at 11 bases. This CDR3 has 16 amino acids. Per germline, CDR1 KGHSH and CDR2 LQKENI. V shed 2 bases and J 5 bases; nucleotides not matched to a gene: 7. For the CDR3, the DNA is TGTGCCAGCTCACCATTTTCTAGCGGGGGGTCCGAGACCCAGTACTTC. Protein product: CASSPFSSGGSETQYF. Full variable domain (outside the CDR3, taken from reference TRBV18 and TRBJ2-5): NAGVMQNPRHLVRRRGQEARLRCSPMKGHSHVYWYRQLPEEGLKFMVYLQKENIIDESGMPKERFSAEFPKEGPSILRIQQVVRGDSAAYFCASSPFSSGGSETQYFGPGTRLLVL.

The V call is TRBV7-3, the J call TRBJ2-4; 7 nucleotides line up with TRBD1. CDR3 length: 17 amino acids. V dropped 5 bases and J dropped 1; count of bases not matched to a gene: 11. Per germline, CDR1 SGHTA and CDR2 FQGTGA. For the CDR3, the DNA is TGTGCCAGCAGCCACAACAGGGGCAGGGTTGCCAAAAACATTCAGTACTTC. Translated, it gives CASSHNRGRVAKNIQYF.

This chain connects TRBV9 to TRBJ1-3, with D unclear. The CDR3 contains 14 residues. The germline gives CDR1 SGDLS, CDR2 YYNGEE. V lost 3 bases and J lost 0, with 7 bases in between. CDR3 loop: CASSGGGSGNTIYF. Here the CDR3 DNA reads TGTGCCAGCAGCGGAGGTGGCTCTGGAAACACCATATATTTT.

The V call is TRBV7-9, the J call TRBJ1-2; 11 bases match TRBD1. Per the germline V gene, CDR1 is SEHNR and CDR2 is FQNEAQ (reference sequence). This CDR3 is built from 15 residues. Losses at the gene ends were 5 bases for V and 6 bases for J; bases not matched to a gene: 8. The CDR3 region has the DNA TGTGCCAGCAGCGGCATGGACAGGGGGCCTAATGGCTACACCTTC. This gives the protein CASSGMDRGPNGYTF.

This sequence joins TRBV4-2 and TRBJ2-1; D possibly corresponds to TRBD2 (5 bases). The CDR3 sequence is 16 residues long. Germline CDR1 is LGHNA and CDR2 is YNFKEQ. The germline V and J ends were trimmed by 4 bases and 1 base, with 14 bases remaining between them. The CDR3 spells CASSRTEVSSYNEQFF. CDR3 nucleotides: TGTGCCAGCAGCCGGACTGAGGTGAGTTCCTACAATGAGCAGTTCTTC.

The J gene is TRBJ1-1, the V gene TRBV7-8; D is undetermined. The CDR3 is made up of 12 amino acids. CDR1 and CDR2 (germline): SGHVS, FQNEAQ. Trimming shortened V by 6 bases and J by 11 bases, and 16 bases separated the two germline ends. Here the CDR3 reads CASRRDSTGAFF. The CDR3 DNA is TGTGCCAGCAGGCGTGACTCAACCGGGGCTTTCTTT.

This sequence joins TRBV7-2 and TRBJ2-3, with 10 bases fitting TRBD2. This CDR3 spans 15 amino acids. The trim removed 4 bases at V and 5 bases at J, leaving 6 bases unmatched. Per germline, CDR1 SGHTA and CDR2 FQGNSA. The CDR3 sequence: CASSSTSGVGDTQYF. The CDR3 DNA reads TGTGCCAGCAGCTCTACTAGCGGGGTAGGAGATACGCAGTATTTT. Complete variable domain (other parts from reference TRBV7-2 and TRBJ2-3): GAGVSQSPSNKVTEKGKDVELRCDPISGHTALYWYRQSLGQGLEFLIYFQGNSAPDKSGLPSDRFSAERTGGSVSTLTIQRTQQEDSAVYLCASSSTSGVGDTQYFGPGTRLTVL.

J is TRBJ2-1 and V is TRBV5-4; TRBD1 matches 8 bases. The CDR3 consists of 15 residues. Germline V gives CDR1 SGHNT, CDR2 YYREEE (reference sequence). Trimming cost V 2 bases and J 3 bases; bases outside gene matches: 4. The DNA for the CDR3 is TGTGCCAGCAGCTTCCCCGGACAGGGCTACAATGAGCAGTTCTTC. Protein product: CASSFPGQGYNEQFF. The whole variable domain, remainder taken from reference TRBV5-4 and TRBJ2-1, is ETGVTQSPTHLIKTRGQQVTLRCSSQSGHNTVSWYQQALGQGPQFIFQYYREEENGRGNFPPRFSGLQFPNYSSELNVNALELDDSALYLCASSFPGQGYNEQFFGPGTRLTVL.

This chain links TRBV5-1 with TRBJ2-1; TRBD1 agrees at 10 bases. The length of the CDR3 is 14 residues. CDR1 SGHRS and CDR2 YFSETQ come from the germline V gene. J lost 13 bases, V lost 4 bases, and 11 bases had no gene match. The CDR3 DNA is TGCGCCAGCAGCCGGCCGGGACAGGGGACGTCACAGTTCTTC. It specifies CASSRPGQGTSQFF.

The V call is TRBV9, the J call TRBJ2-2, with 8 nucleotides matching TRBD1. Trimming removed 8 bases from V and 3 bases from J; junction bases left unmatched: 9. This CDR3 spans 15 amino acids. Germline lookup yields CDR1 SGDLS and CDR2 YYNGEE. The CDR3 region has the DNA TGTGCCAGTGCAGGGGGCGCCGGGTACACCGGGGAGCTGTTTTTT. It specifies CASAGGAGYTGELFF.

DNA of the CDR3: TGTGCCAGTGGAGACAGGACCTACTCCTACGAGCAGTACTTC. Translating it yields CASGDRTYSYEQYF. The chain combines TRBV2 with TRBJ2-7; possible D gene TRBD1, 6 bases. The CDR3 totals 14 residues. Germline V gene sequence: CDR1 SNHLY, CDR2 FYNNEI. Trimming left V 9 bases short and J 0 bases short, with 15 bases between.